This T cell receptor beta chain was recovered during a study of OX40 agonist ivuxolimab in advanced cancers. Describing the broader study: Ivuxolimab was an agonistic, fully human IgG2 monoclonal antibody directed against OX40 (CD134), a costimulatory receptor. The paper covers the monotherapy dose-escalation part of the phase I ivuxolimab trial, which included N = 52 patients. Partial responses were achieved by three dose-escalation patients, of whom one had hepatocellular carcinoma and two had cutaneous melanoma. Prior anti-PD-1, anti-PD-L1 or anti-CTLA-4 therapy was permitted, and 40% to 50% of dose-escalation patients had received checkpoint inhibitors. A male proportion of 82.7% and a mean age of around 60 years, ranging from about 23 to 79, were recorded for the dose-escalation cohort. The purpose of peripheral TCRbeta sequencing was to test whether ivuxolimab changed TCR sequence diversity and led to clonal T-cell expansion. Intravenous ivuxolimab was administered to patients every 2 weeks at six dose levels: 0.01, 0.1, 0.3, 1.5, 3 and 10 mg/kg. Among the 52 dose-escalation patients, some 20 had hepatocellular carcinoma, approximately 15 melanoma, 9 renal cell carcinoma and 9 head and neck cancer. Findings and caveats that apply to the study as a whole: Partial responders in the 0.1-3.0 mg/kg groups had among the lowest normalized peripheral clonal expansion, especially among CD8+ T cells. Which antigens the clonally expanded peripheral T cells were specific for was not determined. At doses of 0.1 to 3.0 mg/kg, clonal expansion of both CD4+ and CD8+ blood T cells was observed from baseline to week 6. Low levels of normalized T-cell clonal expansion were also seen in some patients who did not respond. After ivuxolimab, CD8+ T cells had more expanded clones than CD4+ T cells on average.

V drops 6 bases and J drops 6 bases, leaving 12 bases in between. The CDR3 sequence holds 13 residues, the cysteine and phenylalanine included. Here the CDR3 DNA is all that survives: 39 bases in frame from base 1. The germline V gene (reference sequence) specifies LNHDA as CDR1 and SQIVND as CDR2. This clone occurred once. What antigen it recognizes has not been identified. There are no base qualities to consult, and no much larger clone falls within one base. Genomic DNA was extracted from sorted cells for sequencing of the TCRbeta CDR3 region. The immunoSEQ Assay was used to sequence the TCRbeta CDR3 regions. TCRdb's version of the immuneACCESS table is confined to in-frame rearrangements and falls short of the full clone set. An unresolved V gene accounts for under half of the shortfall where checked; the remainder is of unknown origin. The sample records 70,000 or so clones, roughly nine tenths of which are singletons. The ten largest clones capture 0.94% of the sample.

Patients with autoimmune disease history or receiving systemic immunosuppression were excluded from the trial. Peripheral blood for TCR sequencing was collected from all dose cohorts at baseline, on cycle 4 day 1, and on cycle 7 day 1. The samples were taken from a phase I, first-in-human, multicenter, open-label dose-escalation trial of ivuxolimab. Adults with locally advanced or metastatic melanoma, renal cell carcinoma, hepatocellular carcinoma or head and neck squamous cell carcinoma were enrolled in the trial. Before TCR sequencing, CD4+ T cells and CD8+ T cells were sorted from peripheral blood as separate populations.

The material sequenced was CD4+ or CD8+ T cells sorted from blood, taken in a trial of the OX40 agonist ivuxolimab. This chain joins TRBV19 to TRBJ1-5, with no D gene named confidently. The origin of this receptor is an adult with an advanced solid tumor such as melanoma, head and neck, liver or kidney cancer. The nucleotides are TGTGCCAGTAGAAACCTTGAGGGTCAGCCCCAGCATTTT. Protein translation: CASRNLEGQPQHF.